This T cell receptor beta chain is drawn from a study of T cells expressing NK-cell markers. Overall study context: Seven HCMV-seropositive donors and one seronegative donor made up the eight sequenced donors. Overall study findings and caveats: HCMV specificity of expanded NKG2C+ T cell clones remained unclear. There were a handful of donors in whom these clonotypes also led the CD3+CD56-NKG2C+ fraction.

The TCR beta cDNA came from 5'RACE template switching with UMIs. For each CDR3 protein, TCRdb gives one entry from its re-call of the 5' RACE reads, without DNA. The sample has 150,000 to 200,000 distinct CDR3 sequences. As to this clonotype: The antigen is undetermined.

CDR1 is SGHVS and CDR2 is FNYEAQ in the germline V gene. The CDR3 is made up of 13 amino acids. This chain uses TRBV7-6 with TRBJ2-1. The TCR was taken from a woman aged 18-70 years in good health. Sequenced material: blood T cells: a sorted CD56 or NKG2C T cell subset, CD4+ or CD8+ T cells, or bulk PBMC T cells (not recorded which). The CDR3 sequence: CASRPLTSNEQFF.